This is a list of T cell receptor beta chains from one sample in a study of control samples from healthy donors and cancer patients. The protocol was immunoSEQ multiplex PCR, while the TCRdb copy is restricted to in-frame clones and leaves out a portion. This table holds approximately 27,000 clones, 70% to 90% found once. The sample comprised PBMCs. The receptors were gathered from a woman aged 55-70 years with head and neck cancer. The CDR3 runs from the conserved cysteine through the conserved F or W. The D gene is left open where the match is weak. Rows may omit the clone size; those that give it use once, few, many or a size class.

j_call d_call clone_size v_call cdr3_nt cdr3_aa
TRBJ1-1 TRBD1 . TRBV4-1 TGCGCCAGCAGCCTCGTGGGACAGGGAGTTGAAGCTTTCTTT CASSLVGQGVEAFF
TRBJ2-3 . . TRBV15 TGTGCCACCAGCCTTGAGCTAAGAGTAACGGATACGCAGTATTTT CATSLELRVTDTQYF
TRBJ1-1 TRBD1 . TRBV7-2 TGTGCCAGCACCTTCTCGCCCGGGACAGGGGAGGCTTTCTTT CASTFSPGTGEAFF
TRBJ1-5 . . TRBV6-6 TGTGCCAGCAGTTACCCCACTCAGCCCCAGCATTTT CASSYPTQPQHF
TRBJ1-6 TRBD1 . TRBV9 TGTGCCAGCAGCGTATCGGGACAGGGGTATTCACCCCTCCACTTT CASSVSGQGYSPLHF
TRBJ1-5 . . TRBV30 TGTGCCTGGAGTCGGGATAGCAATCAGCCCCAGCATTTT CAWSRDSNQPQHF
TRBJ1-1 . . TRBV14 TGTGCCAGCAGCCAAGGAATTGGGAAGGGTAGCACTGAAGCTTTCTTT CASSQGIGKGSTEAFF
TRBJ1-2 TRBD1 once TRBV5-1 TGCGCCAGCAGCCCTGGGACAGGGGGCGCCGATGGCTACACCTTC CASSPGTGGADGYTF
TRBJ1-3 . . TRBV9 TGTGCCAGCAGCGTAACTGGAAACACCATATATTTT CASSVTGNTIYF
TRBJ1-4 . . TRBV6-1 TGTGCCAGCGTGATAGGGGTTAGTGAAAAACTGTTTTTT CASVIGVSEKLFF
TRBJ2-7 . . TRBV6-1 TGTGCCAGCAGTGAAGGTGAGGTGTTCATCTACGAGCAGTACTTC CASSEGEVFIYEQYF
TRBJ1-6 TRBD1 . TRBV7-2 TGTGCCAGCAGGCGGGACAGTTATAATTCACCCCTCCACTTT CASRRDSYNSPLHF
TRBJ1-6 . . TRBV7-3 TGTGCCAGCAGCTTAACAGGGCAGTCTAATTCACCCCTCCACTTT CASSLTGQSNSPLHF
TRBJ1-5 . . TRBV12-5 TGTGCTAGTGGTTTGGTTGGTCAGCCCCAGCATTTT CASGLVGQPQHF
TRBJ2-2 TRBD2 . TRBV27 TGTGCCAGCTCCATTGGGAGACTAGCGGGGGGGCCCACCGGGGAGCTGTTTTTT CASSIGRLAGGPTGELFF
TRBJ1-5 TRBD1 . TRBV27 TGTGCCAGCAGTCCCGACAGGGGCAATCAGCCCCAGCATTTT CASSPDRGNQPQHF
TRBJ1-1 TRBD1 . TRBV4-1 TGCGCCAGCAGCCCAGGGACAGGGGGCATGAACACTGAAGCTTTCTTT CASSPGTGGMNTEAFF
TRBJ1-6 . few TRBV6-2/TRBV6-3 TGTGCCAGCAGTCCACTGAACGCAAATTCACCCCTCCACTTT CASSPLNANSPLHF
TRBJ1-4 . . TRBV5-1 TGCGCCAGCAGCGGGGCCCGCGGTAATGAAAAACTGTTTTTT CASSGARGNEKLFF
TRBJ2-7 . . TRBV3-1/TRBV3-2 TGTGCCAGCAGCTTCCGGGGGTTACCCTCCTACGAGCAGTACTTC CASSFRGLPSYEQYF
TRBJ2-6 . . TRBV5-6 TGTGCCAGCAGCCTCAAAGGAAAGTCTGGGGCCAACGTCCTGACTTTC CASSLKGKSGANVLTF
TRBJ2-4 . . TRBV7-9 TGTGCCAGCAGCCCCTCCCAGGGGAACATTCAGTACTTC CASSPSQGNIQYF
TRBJ2-7 . once TRBV27 TGTGCCGGCCCCCTTAGGGTATACGAGCAGTACTTC CAGPLRVYEQYF
TRBJ2-1 . . TRBV5-4 TGTGCCAGCAGCTTGGGCCGGGCCCAGACCTACAATGAGCAGTTCTTC CASSLGRAQTYNEQFF
TRBJ2-2 TRBD1 once TRBV7-2 TGTGCCAGCAGCACCGCACCTTCCGGGACAGGGGCAAACACCGGGGAGCTGTTTTTT CASSTAPSGTGANTGELFF
TRBJ2-3 TRBD1 . TRBV6-5 TGTGCCAGTTCCTCGATAGGACAGGGGACAGATACGCAGTATTTT CASSSIGQGTDTQYF
TRBJ1-2 . . TRBV5-6 TGTGCCAGCAGCAAGGGGCCGGATGGCTACACCTTC CASSKGPDGYTF
TRBJ2-3 TRBD2 . TRBV11-3 TGTGCCAGCAGCTTACTAGCGGGGGCGATCACAGATACGCAGTATTTT CASSLLAGAITDTQYF
TRBJ1-4 . . TRBV19 TGTGCCAGTAGTTCCCGGGGTAGACCTAATGAAAAACTGTTTTTT CASSSRGRPNEKLFF
TRBJ1-6 TRBD1 . TRBV3-1/TRBV3-2 TGTGCCAGCAGTGCGCGGGTGACAGGGGGAAGGTATTCACCCCTCCACTTT CASSARVTGGRYSPLHF
TRBJ1-3 . once TRBV6-6 TGTGCCAGCGGGGACGGTCTTTTCTACTCTGGAAACACCATATATTTT CASGDGLFYSGNTIYF
TRBJ1-3 . . TRBV9 TGTGCCAGCAGCGTAGAGTCAGGCGGAAACACCATATATTTT CASSVESGGNTIYF
TRBJ2-7 . . TRBV25-1 TGTGCCAGCAGTGAAAACGGCCACGGCTTGGGGGAGCAGTACTTC CASSENGHGLGEQYF
TRBJ2-1 TRBD2 . TRBV6-5 TGTGCCAGCAGTTACGAGGGTAGCGGGAGGGGGCATGAGCAGTTCTTC CASSYEGSGRGHEQFF
TRBJ2-3 TRBD1 . TRBV15 TGTGCCACCAGCAGGGAATACAGGGGAATAGGGGATACGCAGTATTTT CATSREYRGIGDTQYF
TRBJ2-1 . few TRBV6-6 TGTGCCAGCAAACGCAATGAGCAGTTCTTC CASKRNEQFF
TRBJ1-2 TRBD1 . TRBV5-4 TGTGCCAGCAGCACCCGACAGGGAAACTATGGCTACACCTTC CASSTRQGNYGYTF
TRBJ1-3 . . TRBV20-1 TGCAGTGCTAGTCCTACCTCGGGTTCTGGAAACACCATATATTTT CSASPTSGSGNTIYF
TRBJ2-3 . . TRBV3-1/TRBV3-2 TGTGCCAGCAGCCAAGGGCTAGGATCAGATACGCAGTATTTT CASSQGLGSDTQYF
TRBJ1-5 . . TRBV7-9 TGTGCCAGCAGCGACCCCCCGGATCAGCCCCAGCATTTT CASSDPPDQPQHF
TRBJ2-6 . . TRBV7-2 TGTGCCAGCAGCCCGAGCTCTGGGGCCAACGTCCTGACTTTC CASSPSSGANVLTF
TRBJ2-2 . . TRBV11-3 TGTGCCAGCAGCTTAGCTAAGGGGATCAACACCGGGGAGCTGTTTTTT CASSLAKGINTGELFF